Listed below are T cell receptor beta chains from one sample, sequenced in a study of graft-versus-host responses after intestinal transplantation. Sequencing was performed with immunoSEQ multiplex PCR; in TCRdb, only in-frame clones are kept and a portion is missing. The table records around 20,000 clones, roughly 87% of them present only once. Sequenced material: PBMCs, taken about 62 days after intestinal transplantation. The receptors were gathered from a human patient who received an intestinal transplant, so some T cells may come from the graft donor. Each CDR3 is given with its conserved first and last residue. The D gene is left open where the match is weak. Only some rows state a clone size, as once, few, many or a class for expanded clones.

j_gene: TRBJ2-7
d_gene: TRBD2
abundance: -
v_gene: TRBV27
CDR3aa: CASSSTSGGLEQYF
CDR3nt: TGTGCCAGCAGTTCGACTAGCGGGGGCCTGGAGCAGTACTTC

j_gene: TRBJ2-7
d_gene: -
abundance: once
v_gene: TRBV11-2
CDR3aa: CASSFSYEQYF
CDR3nt: TGTGCCAGCAGCTTTTCGTACGAGCAGTACTTC

j_gene: TRBJ2-5
d_gene: TRBD1
abundance: few
v_gene: TRBV27
CDR3aa: CASSLGQVVGETQYF
CDR3nt: TGTGCCAGCAGTTTAGGACAGGTCGTCGGAGAGACCCAGTACTTC

j_gene: TRBJ1-2
d_gene: TRBD1
abundance: -
v_gene: TRBV15
CDR3aa: CATSRTGHGGYTF
CDR3nt: TGTGCCACCAGCAGGACAGGGCATGGAGGCTACACCTTC

j_gene: TRBJ1-2
d_gene: -
abundance: -
v_gene: TRBV29-1
CDR3aa: CSVDPLNGYTF
CDR3nt: TGCAGCGTTGATCCTTTGAACGGCTACACCTTC

j_gene: TRBJ1-4
d_gene: TRBD1
abundance: -
v_gene: TRBV4-3
CDR3aa: CANSQGTGRNEKLFF
CDR3nt: TGCGCCAACAGCCAAGGGACAGGGCGAAATGAAAAACTGTTTTTT

j_gene: TRBJ2-7
d_gene: TRBD2
abundance: -
v_gene: TRBV15
CDR3aa: CATSRLKISGGEEQYF
CDR3nt: TGTGCCACCAGCAGACTTAAAATAAGCGGGGGGGAAGAGCAGTACTTC

j_gene: TRBJ1-6
d_gene: -
abundance: -
v_gene: TRBV7-2
CDR3aa: CASSSRTYNSPLHF
CDR3nt: TGTGCCAGCAGCTCGCGCACATATAATTCACCCCTCCACTTT

j_gene: TRBJ1-6
d_gene: -
abundance: -
v_gene: TRBV11-3
CDR3aa: CASSLSLGQLNSPLHF
CDR3nt: TGTGCCAGCAGCTTAAGTTTAGGACAGCTGAATTCACCCCTCCACTTT

j_gene: TRBJ2-7
d_gene: -
abundance: -
v_gene: TRBV27
CDR3aa: CASSQGPAGHEQYF
CDR3nt: TGTGCCAGCAGTCAAGGCCCGGCGGGGCACGAGCAGTACTTC

j_gene: TRBJ1-1
d_gene: TRBD1
abundance: once
v_gene: TRBV15
CDR3aa: CATSGRDRGPEAFF
CDR3nt: TGTGCCACCAGCGGCCGGGACAGGGGCCCTGAAGCTTTCTTT

j_gene: TRBJ2-7
d_gene: -
abundance: -
v_gene: TRBV7-2
CDR3aa: CASSLTKVYEQYF
CDR3nt: TGTGCCAGCAGCCTTACCAAAGTCTACGAGCAGTACTTC

j_gene: TRBJ2-6
d_gene: -
abundance: -
v_gene: TRBV7-9
CDR3aa: CASSFPKGANVLTF
CDR3nt: TGTGCCAGCAGCTTCCCCAAAGGGGCCAACGTCCTGACTTTC

j_gene: TRBJ2-3
d_gene: -
abundance: -
v_gene: TRBV19
CDR3aa: CASSPVIRTPFTDTQYF
CDR3nt: TGTGCCAGTAGCCCAGTGATTAGGACACCTTTCACAGATACGCAGTATTTT

j_gene: TRBJ1-1
d_gene: -
abundance: -
v_gene: TRBV19
CDR3aa: CASRLTENTEAFF
CDR3nt: TGTGCCAGTAGGTTAACAGAGAACACTGAAGCTTTCTTT

j_gene: TRBJ2-1
d_gene: TRBD1
abundance: -
v_gene: TRBV7-2
CDR3aa: CASSLRQGSHNEQFF
CDR3nt: TGTGCCAGCAGCTTACGACAGGGTTCCCACAATGAGCAGTTCTTC

j_gene: TRBJ1-2
d_gene: -
abundance: -
v_gene: TRBV7-2
CDR3aa: CASSAGLALWDGYTF
CDR3nt: TGTGCCAGCAGCGCAGGGCTAGCCTTATGGGATGGCTACACCTTC

j_gene: TRBJ2-3
d_gene: TRBD1
abundance: -
v_gene: TRBV9
CDR3aa: CASSVAQGQGTTDTQYF
CDR3nt: TGTGCCAGCAGCGTAGCGCAAGGACAGGGGACCACAGATACGCAGTATTTT

j_gene: TRBJ1-5
d_gene: TRBD1
abundance: once
v_gene: TRBV6-1
CDR3aa: CASSKSGTGRQPQHF
CDR3nt: TGTGCCAGCAGTAAATCAGGGACAGGGCGGCAGCCCCAGCATTTT

j_gene: TRBJ2-1
d_gene: -
abundance: -
v_gene: TRBV30
CDR3aa: CAWSVDGGNEQFF
CDR3nt: TGTGCCTGGAGTGTCGACGGAGGGAATGAGCAGTTCTTC

j_gene: TRBJ1-6
d_gene: -
abundance: -
v_gene: TRBV21-1
CDR3aa: CASSVEGLFYSYNSPLHF
CDR3nt: TGTGCCAGCAGCGTCGAGGGCCTGTTCTACTCCTATAATTCACCCCTCCACTTT

j_gene: TRBJ2-1
d_gene: TRBD2
abundance: -
v_gene: TRBV7-2
CDR3aa: CASSLILAGGHEQFF
CDR3nt: TGTGCCAGCAGCTTAATCCTAGCGGGGGGTCATGAGCAGTTCTTC

j_gene: TRBJ2-3
d_gene: -
abundance: -
v_gene: TRBV6-6
CDR3aa: CASTPWGHSPERAQYF
CDR3nt: TGTGCCAGCACCCCTTGGGGGCACTCCCCAGAAAGGGCGCAGTATTTT

j_gene: TRBJ2-7
d_gene: -
abundance: -
v_gene: TRBV5-1
CDR3aa: CASSIGQSYEQYF
CDR3nt: TGCGCCAGCAGCATCGGACAGAGCTACGAGCAGTACTTC

j_gene: TRBJ2-6
d_gene: -
abundance: -
v_gene: TRBV1
CDR3aa: CTSRLCSLSQSRANVLTF
CDR3nt: TGCACCAGCAGGCTCTGCAGTTTGTCACAAAGTCGGGCCAACGTCCTGACTTTC

j_gene: TRBJ2-2
d_gene: -
abundance: -
v_gene: TRBV5-1
CDR3aa: CASSFKQGVHGELFF
CDR3nt: TGCGCCAGCAGCTTCAAACAGGGCGTTCACGGGGAGCTGTTTTTT

j_gene: TRBJ2-7
d_gene: -
abundance: few
v_gene: TRBV6-1
CDR3aa: CASSGAGSYEQYF
CDR3nt: TGTGCCAGCAGTGGGGCAGGTTCCTACGAGCAGTACTTC

j_gene: TRBJ1-4
d_gene: TRBD1
abundance: -
v_gene: TRBV4-1
CDR3aa: CASSQGQYPATNEKLFF
CDR3nt: TGCGCCAGCAGCCAGGGACAGTATCCTGCAACTAATGAAAAACTGTTTTTT

j_gene: TRBJ2-7
d_gene: TRBD1
abundance: -
v_gene: TRBV9
CDR3aa: CASSPSGQAYEQYF
CDR3nt: TGTGCCAGCAGCCCGAGCGGACAGGCCTACGAGCAGTACTTC

j_gene: TRBJ2-1
d_gene: -
abundance: -
v_gene: TRBV10-3
CDR3aa: CATGGGGTTYNEQFF
CDR3nt: TGTGCCACAGGGGGCGGGGGGACCACCTACAATGAGCAGTTCTTC

j_gene: TRBJ2-3
d_gene: -
abundance: -
v_gene: TRBV7-9
CDR3aa: CASTGYKADTDTQYF
CDR3nt: TGTGCCAGCACCGGATACAAAGCGGACACAGATACGCAGTATTTT

j_gene: TRBJ2-7
d_gene: -
abundance: -
v_gene: TRBV6-1
CDR3aa: CASTGAATLPYEQYF
CDR3nt: TGTGCCAGCACGGGGGCCGCAACCTTACCCTACGAGCAGTACTTC

j_gene: TRBJ2-1
d_gene: TRBD2
abundance: -
v_gene: TRBV7-2
CDR3aa: CASSQGLAGAERDEQFF
CDR3nt: TGTGCCAGCAGCCAGGGACTAGCGGGGGCCGAACGGGATGAGCAGTTCTTC

j_gene: TRBJ2-1
d_gene: TRBD2
abundance: -
v_gene: TRBV11-2
CDR3aa: CASSSRHREEDEQFF
CDR3nt: TGTGCCAGCAGCTCAAGGCATCGGGAGGAGGATGAGCAGTTCTTC

j_gene: TRBJ1-6
d_gene: -
abundance: -
v_gene: TRBV7-2
CDR3aa: CASSFTGLSSPLHF
CDR3nt: TGTGCCAGCAGCTTCACAGGGCTGAGTTCACCCCTCCACTTT

j_gene: TRBJ1-1
d_gene: -
abundance: -
v_gene: TRBV6-6
CDR3aa: CASSPGLNTEAFF
CDR3nt: TGTGCCAGCAGTCCGGGTTTGAACACTGAAGCTTTCTTT

j_gene: TRBJ2-3
d_gene: -
abundance: -
v_gene: TRBV2
CDR3aa: CASRVSGDTQYF
CDR3nt: TGTGCCAGCAGGGTTAGCGGAGATACGCAGTATTTT

j_gene: TRBJ2-7
d_gene: -
abundance: -
v_gene: TRBV5-4
CDR3aa: CASSLEAGEGYEQYF
CDR3nt: TGTGCCAGCAGCTTGGAGGCAGGGGAAGGTTACGAGCAGTACTTC

j_gene: TRBJ1-3
d_gene: -
abundance: -
v_gene: TRBV29-1
CDR3aa: CSVHSGPGSTIYF
CDR3nt: TGCAGCGTCCACTCAGGGCCTGGAAGCACCATATATTTT

j_gene: TRBJ1-2
d_gene: -
abundance: -
v_gene: TRBV30
CDR3aa: CAWNRAVVGYGYTF
CDR3nt: TGTGCCTGGAATAGGGCAGTAGTTGGCTATGGCTACACCTTC

j_gene: TRBJ2-1
d_gene: TRBD2
abundance: -
v_gene: TRBV7-9
CDR3aa: CASSPGSGCGGYNEQFF
CDR3nt: TGTGCCAGCAGCCCAGGATCGGGGTGCGGGGGGTACAATGAGCAGTTCTTC

j_gene: TRBJ2-7
d_gene: TRBD1
abundance: -
v_gene: TRBV16
CDR3aa: CASSRGMGQGISYEQYF
CDR3nt: TGTGCCAGCAGCCGGGGTATGGGACAGGGAATTTCGTACGAGCAGTACTTC